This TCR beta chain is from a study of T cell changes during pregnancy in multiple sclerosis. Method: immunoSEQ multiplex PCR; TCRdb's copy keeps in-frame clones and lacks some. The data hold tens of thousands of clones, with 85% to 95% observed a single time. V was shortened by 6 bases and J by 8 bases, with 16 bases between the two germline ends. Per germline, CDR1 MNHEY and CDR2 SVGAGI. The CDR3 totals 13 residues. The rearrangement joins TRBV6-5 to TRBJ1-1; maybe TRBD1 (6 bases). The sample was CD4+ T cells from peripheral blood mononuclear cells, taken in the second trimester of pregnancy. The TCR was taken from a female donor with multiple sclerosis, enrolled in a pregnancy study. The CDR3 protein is CASRSLQGTEAFF. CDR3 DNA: TGTGCCAGCAGATCCCTACAGGGAACCGAAGCTTTCTTT.